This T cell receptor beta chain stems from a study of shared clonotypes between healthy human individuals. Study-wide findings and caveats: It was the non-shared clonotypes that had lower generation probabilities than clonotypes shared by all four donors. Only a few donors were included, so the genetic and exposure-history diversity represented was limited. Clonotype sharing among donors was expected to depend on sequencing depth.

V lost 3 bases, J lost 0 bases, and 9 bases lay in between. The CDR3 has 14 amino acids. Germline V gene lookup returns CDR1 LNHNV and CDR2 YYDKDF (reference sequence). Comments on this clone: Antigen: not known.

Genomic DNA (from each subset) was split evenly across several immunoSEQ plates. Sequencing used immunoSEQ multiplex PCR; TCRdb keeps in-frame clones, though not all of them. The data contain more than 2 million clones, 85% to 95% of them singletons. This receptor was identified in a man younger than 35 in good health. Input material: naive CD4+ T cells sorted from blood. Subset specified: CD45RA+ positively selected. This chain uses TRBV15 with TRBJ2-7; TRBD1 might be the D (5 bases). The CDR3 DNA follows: TGTGCCACCAGCAGTGACAGATCCTCCTACGAGCAGTACTTC. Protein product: CATSSDRSSYEQYF.